Following are 21 T cell receptor beta chains from one sample sequenced in a study of B cell selection in AIRE deficiency. Repertoires were generated with immunoSEQ multiplex PCR, while TCRdb's copy carries only in-frame clones and drops some. The data contain about 22,000 clones, 95% to 96% of them seen just once; the ten biggest clones take up less than 0.2%. Conventional CD4 T cells were sorted as CD4+CD127+ cells. Sequencing input: CD4+CD127+ conventional T cells sorted from PBMCs. These receptors were taken from a human donor in good health.

The chain has TRBV19 and TRBJ2-2, with 10 nucleotides matching TRBD2. CDR1 and CDR2 (germline): LNHDA, SQIVND (reference sequence). This CDR3 contains 17 residues. V lost 10 bases, J lost 2 bases, and 13 bases stayed unmatched. The CDR3 is CATPGASGGTNTGELFF. CDR3 nucleotide sequence: TGTGCCACCCCTGGGGCTAGCGGGGGCACCAACACCGGGGAGCTGTTTTTT. Combining the CDR3 with reference TRBV19 and TRBJ2-2 gives the whole variable domain DGGITQSPKYLFRKEGQNVTLSCEQNLNHDAMYWYRQDPGQGLRLIYYSQIVNDFQKGDIAEGYSVSREKKESFPLTVTSAQKNPTAFYLCATPGASGGTNTGELFFGEGSRLTVL.

This chain joins TRBV6-5 and TRBJ1-3, with D possibly matching TRBD1 (5 bases). V lost 2 bases, J lost 13 bases, and 15 bases lay in between. This CDR3 spans 13 amino acids. CDR1 and CDR2 (germline): MNHEY, SVGAGI. The CDR3 DNA reads TGTGCCAGCAGTTACGATTCGGAGGGGTCGATATATTTT. Its translation is CASSYDSEGSIYF.

The rearrangement joins TRBV6-5 to TRBJ2-7, with 10 bases aligning to TRBD2. This CDR3 has 15 residues. The V segment lost 5 bases and the J segment 7 bases; nucleotides outside the gene matches: 11. Germline CDR1 reads MNHEY; CDR2 reads SVGAGI. The CDR3 region is CASSAPGLATWEQYF. The CDR3 DNA sequence: TGTGCCAGCAGTGCCCCGGGACTAGCGACCTGGGAGCAGTACTTC.

The CDR3 here is CASDRANTGELFF. The CDR3 region has the DNA TGTGCCAGCGACAGGGCGAACACCGGGGAGCTGTTTTTT. V gene TRBV19 combines with J gene TRBJ2-2; 7 nucleotides align to TRBD1. Germline V CDR1 and CDR2: LNHDA, SQIVND (reference sequence). With 9 bases clipped from V and 0 bases from J, the junction kept 1 base outside the gene matches. CDR3 length: 13 residues.

The table lists this clone with a count of one. CDR3 coding DNA: TGTGCCTGGAGGGCCGATAGCAATCAGCCCCAGCATTTT. Translated: CAWRADSNQPQHF. V and J are TRBV30 and TRBJ1-5; D call uncertain. CDR3 size: 13 residues. V lost 3 bases and J 0 bases, leaving 6 bases between the germline ends. Germline CDR1 is GTSNPN and CDR2 is SVGIG (reference sequence).

The chain links TRBV25-1 to TRBJ2-7, with unresolved D. V lost 0 bases and J 3 bases, leaving 6 bases between the germline ends. This CDR3 region has 13 residues. Germline values: CDR1 MGHDK, CDR2 SYGVNS. The CDR3 sequence: CASSEYGVYEQYF. Here the CDR3 DNA reads TGTGCCAGCAGTGAATATGGGGTCTACGAGCAGTACTTC.

The J gene is TRBJ1-1, the V gene TRBV6-5, with 7 positions matching TRBD1. Trimming at V came to 6 bases and at J to 4 bases, leaving 5 bases not matched to a gene. Germline CDR1 is MNHEY and CDR2 is SVGAGI. The CDR3 contains 13 residues. Here the CDR3 reads CASSPQGFTEAFF. As DNA, the CDR3 is TGTGCCAGCAGCCCACAGGGGTTCACTGAAGCTTTCTTT.

This chain links TRBV10-3 with TRBJ1-5; TRBD1 agrees at 9 bases. The CDR3 has 13 amino acids. The ends lost 10 bases at V and 4 bases at J; junction bases unmatched: 5. Germline CDR1 is ENHRY and CDR2 is SYGVKD. The CDR3: CATRTGENQPQHF. CDR3 bases: TGTGCCACTCGGACAGGGGAGAATCAGCCCCAGCATTTT.

This clone was seen just once. The chain employs TRBV5-1 and TRBJ2-2, with a weak D call TRBD1 (6 bases). The CDR3 totals 16 residues. V was clipped by 3 bases and J by 1 base, with 13 bases between them. Germline CDR1 reads SGHRS; CDR2 reads YFSETQ. The DNA of the CDR3 is TGCGCCAGCAGCTCCCGACAGGAAAAGAACACCGGGGAGCTGTTTTTT. This encodes CASSSRQEKNTGELFF.

CDR3 sequence reads: CAWSPLDRLLQPQHF. The CDR3 DNA sequence: TGTGCCTGGAGTCCTTTGGACAGACTCCTTCAGCCCCAGCATTTT. This chain joins TRBV30 and TRBJ1-5, with D perhaps matching TRBD1 (6 bases). Germline V lookup: CDR1 GTSNPN, CDR2 SVGIG (reference sequence). This CDR3 region has 15 residues. With 2 bases removed from V and 6 bases from J, the gap between germline ends came to 17 bases.

The CDR3 sequence: CASSYDRHNEQFF. Here the CDR3 DNA reads TGTGCCAGCTCATACGACAGGCACAATGAGCAGTTCTTC. The chain carries TRBV18 and TRBJ2-1; tentative D call: TRBD1 (6 bases). CDR1 is KGHSH, CDR2 LQKENI, per germline. This CDR3 region has 13 residues. The V gene lost 5 bases and the J gene lost 5 bases, with 10 bases spanning the gap. The variable domain in full, with the rest retrieved from reference TRBV18 and TRBJ2-1, is NAGVMQNPRHLVRRRGQEARLRCSPMKGHSHVYWYRQLPEEGLKFMVYLQKENIIDESGMPKERFSAEFPKEGPSILRIQQVVRGDSAAYFCASSYDRHNEQFFGPGTRLTVL.

V gene TRBV6-5 combines with J gene TRBJ2-7; tentatively, D is TRBD1 (5 bases). Germline assignment: CDR1 MNHEY and CDR2 SVGAGI. The CDR3 has 13 residues. The V end lost 7 bases, the J end lost 2 bases, and 12 bases lay between the germline ends. CDR3 sequence: CASTIPGTYEQYF. DNA for the CDR3: TGTGCCAGCACAATACCAGGGACCTACGAGCAGTACTTC.

The chain couples TRBV27 to TRBJ1-6, with D perhaps matching TRBD1 (6 bases). The V gene's germline CDR1 is MNHEY and CDR2 SMNVEV (reference sequence). V lost 3 bases and J 7 bases, leaving 19 bases between the germline ends. This CDR3 is built from 17 residues. The CDR3 bases are TGTGCCAGCAGTTTTGGGATAACCAGGGGATACAATTCACCCCTCCACTTT. It encodes CASSFGITRGYNSPLHF.

The genes are TRBV5-6 and TRBJ2-6; 10 bases match TRBD1. This CDR3 has 15 residues. CDR1 and CDR2 (germline): SGHDT, YYEEEE. Germline trimming cut 4 bases from V and 8 bases from J; bases unmatched to any gene: 6. The CDR3 here is CASSPGTGVSNVLTF. For the CDR3, the DNA is TGTGCCAGCAGCCCCGGGACAGGGGTGTCCAACGTCCTGACTTTC.

The V gene is TRBV5-4, the J gene TRBJ2-3, with 9 bases matching TRBD2. The CDR3 has 15 amino acids. Germline-derived CDR1 and CDR2 are SGHNT and YYREEE (reference sequence). Trimming cost V 0 bases and J 3 bases; bases outside gene matches: 2. CDR3 in amino acids: CASSLAGLATDTQYF. DNA for the CDR3: TGTGCCAGCAGCTTGGCCGGACTAGCGACAGATACGCAGTATTTT.

V usage is TRBV18 and J usage is TRBJ1-5; TRBD1 agrees at 9 bases. CDR3 length equals 16 residues. In germline, CDR1 is KGHSH, CDR2 LQKENI. V lost 3 bases, J lost 1 base, and 4 bases stayed unmatched. The CDR3 DNA reads as TGTGCCAGCTCACCCCAAGGACAGGGGAGCAATCAGCCCCAGCATTTT. It yields the protein CASSPQGQGSNQPQHF.

This clone was picked up one time. The chain links TRBV2 to TRBJ1-2, with a tentative D call TRBD1 (5 bases). CDR1 and CDR2 (germline): SNHLY, FYNNEI. Trimming shortened V by 8 bases and J by 4 bases, and 20 bases separated the two germline ends. The CDR3 totals 15 residues. The CDR3 region is CASQFATDHLYGYTF. The CDR3 DNA follows: TGTGCCAGCCAGTTTGCGACAGATCACCTCTATGGCTACACCTTC.

The chain links TRBV27 to TRBJ2-1; TRBD2 agrees at 9 bases. This CDR3 contains 15 residues. Germline CDR1 reads MNHEY; CDR2 reads SMNVEV (reference sequence). Unmatched junction bases numbered 5, after V lost 3 bases and J lost 5 bases. The CDR3 DNA reads as TGTGCCAGCAGTTTTTCGGCTAGCGGGAACAATGAGCAGTTCTTC. It yields the protein CASSFSASGNNEQFF.

The chain combines TRBV5-1 with TRBJ1-3, with D possibly matching TRBD1 (6 bases). From germline, CDR1 is SGHRS and CDR2 YFSETQ. Trimming shortened V by 6 bases and J by 3 bases, and 13 bases separated the two germline ends. The CDR3 extends over 14 amino acids. The CDR3 reads CASTMTGDGNTIYF. In DNA form, the CDR3 reads TGCGCCAGCACCATGACAGGTGATGGAAACACCATATATTTT.

V is TRBV7-3 and J is TRBJ1-3, with a tentative D call TRBD1 (5 bases). Germline CDR1 SGHTA, CDR2 FQGTGA. Trimming took off 5 bases at V and 4 bases at J, with 9 bases between the two ends. CDR3 length: 13 residues. The CDR3, as DNA: TGTGCCAGCAGCCCAGGGTACGGAAACACCATATATTTT. The encoded protein is CASSPGYGNTIYF.

The rearrangement links TRBV7-2 to TRBJ2-5; TRBD2 agrees at 11 bases. This CDR3 region has 16 residues. From germline, CDR1 is SGHTA and CDR2 FQGNSA. V lost 5 bases and J lost 4; bases outside the gene matches: 9. CDR3 sequence: CASSDNRLAGRETQYF. CDR3 DNA: TGTGCCAGCAGCGATAATAGACTAGCGGGGAGAGAGACCCAGTACTTC. Supplemented by reference TRBV7-2 and TRBJ2-5, the full variable domain reads GAGVSQSPSNKVTEKGKDVELRCDPISGHTALYWYRQSLGQGLEFLIYFQGNSAPDKSGLPSDRFSAERTGGSVSTLTIQRTQQEDSAVYLCASSDNRLAGRETQYFGPGTRLLVL.